This T cell receptor beta chain was identified in a study of identical twins. General observations from the study: Twin-shared out-of-frame alpha sequences were enriched for low generation probability.

TCRdb reanalysed the 5' RACE reads using MiXCR and keeps one entry per CDR3 protein. The profile shows about 240,000 distinct CDR3 sequences, 10% to 13% of them singletons. All donors comprised healthy Caucasians. With V trimmed by 6 bases and J by 5 bases, 8 bases remained unmatched. Germline lookup yields CDR1 DFQATT and CDR2 SNEGSKA (reference sequence). The CDR3 covers 14 residues. Worth noting for this clonotype: As yet, its antigen is unknown.

This TCR came from a man between 50 and 59 years old in good health. The material sequenced was memory T cells sorted from blood. This rearrangement joins TRBV20-1 to TRBJ1-5; TRBD1 matches 9 bases. The CDR3 DNA reads TGCAGTGCCATACAGGGGGCTATAGATCAGCCCCAGCATTTT. Amino acids: CSAIQGAIDQPQHF.